This T cell receptor (beta chain) stems from a study of blood T cell repertoires in COVID-19. Data came from immunoSEQ multiplex PCR; TCRdb stores just in-frame clones and leaves some out. The sample comprises around 180,000 clones, about 80% of which are singletons, and approximately 1.5% rests with the top ten. Note on this clone: Other nucleotide sequences from this sample produce the same CDR3.

The CDR3 extends over 12 amino acids. Germline V gives CDR1 SQVTM, CDR2 ANQGSEA. Trimming removed 6 bases from V and 4 bases from J; junction bases left unmatched: 4. This chain uses TRBV29-1 with TRBJ1-1; TRBD1 matches 8 bases. The source material was peripheral blood. The sequence was collected from a human donor in a cohort sampled during active COVID-19. The CDR3 region has the DNA TGCAGCGTGAACAGGGGGGGCACTGAAGCTTTCTTT. Its protein is CSVNRGGTEAFF.